This T cell receptor beta chain was captured by sequencing in a study of T cells after yellow fever vaccination. MiXCR, run by TCRdb on the 5' RACE reads, gives a single entry per CDR3 protein. The sample consists of 320,000 or so distinct CDR3 sequences, roughly 7.5% of them appearing once. This clonotype occurred a few times. The antigen remains unidentified. Whole-study results and caveats: Peaking on day 5 versus 15, the secondary response was faster but weaker.

The CDR3 is 14 amino acids. V was trimmed by 5 bases and J by 4 bases, leaving 13 bases between them. Germline lookup yields CDR1 SGHVS and CDR2 FNYEAQ. The receptor was isolated from a man between 18 and 29 years old who received the YFV17D yellow fever vaccine. This chain connects TRBV7-6 to TRBJ2-3; D is ambiguous. The material was PBMCs, obtained roughly seven weeks after the first yellow fever vaccination. CDR3 DNA: TGTGCCAGCAGCCGACAAGAAGAGTCAGATACGCAGTATTTT. Protein sequence: CASSRQEESDTQYF.